This T cell receptor (beta chain) stems from a study of radiation and T cells in renal cell carcinoma. Overall study context: Nephrectomy followed 15 Gy stereotactic body radiation by 4 weeks. Study observations and caveats: Top tumor clonotypes rose in blood 2 weeks post-radiation, then contracted.

Time point meaning: blood 2 weeks post-SBRT. Treatment of the sample: 15 Gy SBRT to primary tumor, nephrectomy 4 weeks later. Germline V lookup: CDR1 GTSNPN, CDR2 SVGIG (reference sequence). Losses at the gene ends were 4 bases for V and 7 bases for J; bases not matched to a gene: 8. CDR3 length: 13 amino acids. As for this clone: Its target is unknown.

Clones were read by immunoSEQ multiplex PCR, and TCRdb kept only the in-frame ones, dropping some. The top ten clones hold 5.5% to 7.5% of a sample with approximately 75,000 clones, around 80% of them seen once. The receptor's source is a man in his fifties or sixties with renal cell carcinoma. The chain couples TRBV30 to TRBJ2-7, with TRBD2 matching 9 bases. The sequences come from blood, collected from a patient whose treatment included radiotherapy and nephrectomy. The CDR3 loop reads CAWIRQRGAEQYF. DNA of the CDR3: TGTGCCTGGATTCGGCAGCGGGGGGCAGAGCAGTACTTC. Full variable domain (missing parts from reference TRBV30 and TRBJ2-7): SQTIHQWPATLVQPVGSPLSLECTVEGTSNPNLYWYRQAAGRGLQLLFYSVGIGQISSEVPQNLSASRPQDRQFILSSKKLLLSDSGFYLCAWIRQRGAEQYFGPGTRLTVT.